This paragraph reports one TCR beta chain. Per germline, CDR1 SNHLY and CDR2 FYNNEI. V was shortened by 5 bases and J by 1 base, with 14 bases between the two germline ends. This CDR3 region has 15 residues. The data belong to a study of blood T cell repertoires in COVID-19. Whole-study context: Some COVID-19 samples were acute and others convalescent; all came from the United States, Italy and Spain. From T cells, B-cell-depleted T cells, or PBMCs came the material, which was cDNA or gDNA.

Original data processing: Amplification of reference gene primers was used by the study to estimate nucleated cell counts. TCRdb keeps only in-frame clones here, not all; method: immunoSEQ multiplex PCR. That table is the source of V, J and clone size, and D and trimming were worked out from the DNA. The sample consists of some 200,000 clones, approximately 90% of them appearing once. The TCR originated in a man younger than 40 with acute or convalescent COVID-19. The chain joins TRBV2 to TRBJ1-1; possible D gene TRBD1, 6 bases. The sequenced sample consisted of peripheral blood. This CDR3 is CASSRQVLQNTEAFF. As DNA, the CDR3 is TGTGCCAGCAGTAGACAGGTCCTGCAGAACACTGAAGCTTTCTTT. The full variable domain, rest sourced from reference TRBV2 and TRBJ1-1, is EPEVTQTPSHQVTQMGQEVILRCVPISNHLYFYWYRQILGQKVEFLVSFYNNEISEKSEIFDDQFSVERPDGSNFTLKIRSTKLEDSAMYFCASSRQVLQNTEAFFGQGTRLTVV.